Below, 24 T cell receptor beta chains from the same sample are listed, as sequenced in a study of cytomegalovirus exposure and HLA in healthy donors. Vbeta (60) and Jbeta (13) primers were used in the PCR. Profiling relied on immunoSEQ multiplex PCR, and the TCRdb table lists in-frame clones only, not all of them. Of approximately 140,000 clones in the sample, approximately 80% are singletons; the top ten hold over 1.5%. The sample comprised PBMCs. All receptors come from a man between 40 and 49 years old in good health and CMV-seronegative.

The chain uses TRBV7-3 and TRBJ2-1; no clear D gene. The germline V and J ends were trimmed by 2 bases and 4 bases, with 6 bases remaining between them. The CDR3 runs 13 residues. Germline assignment: CDR1 SGHTA and CDR2 FQGTGA. CDR3 nucleotides: TGTGCCAGCAGCTTATACTCGTACAATGAGCAGTTCTTC. Its protein is CASSLYSYNEQFF.

The V and J genes are TRBV6-6 and TRBJ2-2; 9 bases agree with TRBD2. CDR3 length: 15 residues. V shed 10 bases, J shed 2 bases, and the junction held 8 bases outside the gene matches. Germline V gene lookup returns CDR1 MNHNY and CDR2 SVGAGI (reference sequence). In DNA, the CDR3 is TGTGCCACCTGGCCGGGACTAGCTAACACCGGGGAGCTGTTTTTT. Protein sequence: CATWPGLANTGELFF.

The chain joins TRBV30 to TRBJ2-5, with TRBD1 matching 11 bases. CDR3 length equals 15 residues. Germline V lookup: CDR1 GTSNPN, CDR2 SVGIG (reference sequence). Trimming at V came to 4 bases and at J to 9 bases, leaving 13 bases not matched to a gene. CDR3: CAWKVPGQGGPAQYF. Written as DNA, the CDR3 is TGTGCCTGGAAGGTACCGGGACAGGGGGGTCCGGCCCAGTACTTC.

The chain carries TRBV4-1 and TRBJ2-5; 10 bases align to TRBD2. Per germline, CDR1 MGHRA and CDR2 YSYEKL. V was pared by 1 base and J by 3 bases, with 8 bases of the junction left unmatched. This CDR3 comprises 17 residues. The CDR3 protein is CASSQVISGGLEETQYF. As DNA, the CDR3 is TGCGCCAGCAGCCAAGTGATTAGCGGGGGGCTAGAAGAGACCCAGTACTTC.

This clone appeared a single time. V and J are TRBV29-1 and TRBJ2-1, with 13 bases aligning to TRBD2. V gave up 6 bases and J gave up 3 bases; unmatched junction bases: 5. The CDR3 is 15 amino acids. CDR1 and CDR2 (germline): SQVTM, ANQGSEA. The CDR3 here is CSVKGTSGNYNEQFF. The CDR3 coding sequence is TGCAGCGTCAAGGGGACTAGCGGGAACTACAATGAGCAGTTCTTC.

This sequence joins TRBV5-6 and TRBJ1-5; TRBD1 aligns across 7 bases. The germline CDR1 and CDR2 sequences are SGHDT and YYEEEE. This CDR3 region has 19 residues. Trimming cost V 3 bases and J 2 bases; bases outside gene matches: 17. For the CDR3, the DNA is TGTGCCAGCAGCTCCGCCCGGGACAGTGCCCACTTGGGCAATCAGCCCCAGCATTTT. Its translation: CASSSARDSAHLGNQPQHF.

This sequence joins TRBV19 and TRBJ2-1, with 7 nucleotides matching TRBD2. The CDR3 covers 16 residues. Trimming cost V 4 bases and J 3 bases; bases outside gene matches: 9. Looked up from germline, CDR1 is LNHDA and CDR2 is SQIVND (reference sequence). The CDR3 sequence is CASSTRGGDIYNEQFF. CDR3 in DNA: TGTGCCAGTAGTACCCGCGGGGGTGATATCTACAATGAGCAGTTCTTC.

J is TRBJ1-4 and V is TRBV6-6; 9 positions agree with TRBD1. V gave up 8 bases and J gave up 6 bases; unmatched junction bases: 1. CDR1 is MNHNY, CDR2 SVGAGI, per germline (reference sequence). This CDR3 is built from 12 residues. The CDR3: CASGDRDEKLFF. CDR3 coding DNA: TGTGCCAGCGGGGACAGGGATGAAAAACTGTTTTTT.

The V and J genes are TRBV29-1 and TRBJ2-5; 9 bases map to TRBD1. The CDR3 runs 13 residues. CDR1 is SQVTM, CDR2 ANQGSEA, per germline. Losses at the gene ends were 5 bases for V and 1 base for J; bases not matched to a gene: 2. The CDR3 spells CSVTTGGQETQYF. The CDR3 DNA reads TGCAGCGTTACGACAGGGGGCCAAGAGACCCAGTACTTC.

The chain joins TRBV6-5 to TRBJ2-2; 10 bases map to TRBD1. CDR3 size: 15 residues. Germline CDR1 MNHEY, CDR2 SVGAGI. J lost 6 bases, V lost 6 bases, and 7 bases had no gene match. The CDR3 DNA reads TGTGCCAGCAGACCAGACAGGGGGCCCCCCGGGGAGCTGTTTTTT. Translated: CASRPDRGPPGELFF.

This clone was detected only once. The V call is TRBV19, the J call TRBJ2-3; D gene unclear. This CDR3 is 15 amino acids long. Germline V gives CDR1 LNHDA, CDR2 SQIVND (reference sequence). V lost 3 bases and J 0 bases, leaving 10 bases between the germline ends. The CDR3 nucleotides read TGTGCCAGTAGTATGTTCCTGACAAGCACAGATACGCAGTATTTT. Amino acids: CASSMFLTSTDTQYF. Complete variable domain (other parts from reference TRBV19 and TRBJ2-3): DGGITQSPKYLFRKEGQNVTLSCEQNLNHDAMYWYRQDPGQGLRLIYYSQIVNDFQKGDIAEGYSVSREKKESFPLTVTSAQKNPTAFYLCASSMFLTSTDTQYFGPGTRLTVL.

The rearrangement uses TRBV4-2 and TRBJ2-1; TRBD2 aligns across 9 bases. Germline CDR1 is LGHNA and CDR2 is YNFKEQ. Trimming at V came to 1 base and at J to 4 bases, leaving 2 bases not matched to a gene. The CDR3 sequence is 15 residues long. The CDR3 region is CASSQAAGGYNEQFF. Written as DNA, the CDR3 is TGTGCCAGCAGCCAAGCAGCGGGGGGATACAATGAGCAGTTCTTC.

In this sample, this clone turned up a few times. This chain joins TRBV7-6 and TRBJ1-6, with D uncertain. Germline lookup yields CDR1 SGHVS and CDR2 FNYEAQ. There are 16 residues in the CDR3. V lost 1 base, J lost 0 bases, and 7 bases lay in between. The CDR3 sequence is CASSLERASYNSPLHF. Written as DNA, the CDR3 is TGTGCCAGCAGCTTAGAGAGGGCCTCCTATAATTCACCCCTCCACTTT.

V and J are TRBV28 and TRBJ1-4; 7 nucleotides align to TRBD1. After removal of 4 bases from V and 0 bases from J, the junction contained 14 bases not matched to a gene. This CDR3 spans 19 amino acids. CDR1 is MDHEN, CDR2 SYDVKM, per germline. CDR3 sequence reads: CASSSLTGQKLATNEKLFF. CDR3 nucleotide sequence: TGTGCCAGCAGTTCCCTCACGGGACAGAAGCTTGCAACTAATGAAAAACTGTTTTTT.

This chain uses TRBV9 with TRBJ1-1; a possible D gene is TRBD1 (6 bases). The V gene lost 4 bases and the J gene lost 1 base, with 11 bases spanning the gap. This CDR3 has 14 amino acids. In germline, CDR1 is SGDLS, CDR2 YYNGEE. In DNA form, the CDR3 reads TGTGCCAGCAGCATAACACAGGGGAACACTGAAGCTTTCTTT. As protein: CASSITQGNTEAFF. Filled out from reference TRBV9 and TRBJ1-1, the complete variable domain reads DSGVTQTPKHLITATGQRVTLRCSPRSGDLSVYWYQQSLDQGLQFLIQYYNGEERAKGNILERFSAQQFPDLHSELNLSSLELGDSALYFCASSITQGNTEAFFGQGTRLTVV.

This chain uses TRBV5-4 with TRBJ2-1, with D tentatively TRBD2 (7 bases). Germline V gives CDR1 SGHNT, CDR2 YYREEE (reference sequence). V lost 3 bases and J lost 5, with 12 bases in between. The CDR3 is 14 residues long. CDR3 DNA sequence: TGTGCCAGCAGCTCCTGGGGGGGCGACAATGAGCAGTTCTTC. It specifies CASSSWGGDNEQFF.

The V gene is TRBV7-9, the J gene TRBJ2-7; D not certain. Trimming took 4 bases from V and 5 from J, leaving 15 bases between them. Germline CDR1 reads SEHNR; CDR2 reads FQNEAQ (reference sequence). The CDR3 has 14 residues. The CDR3 DNA follows: TGTGCCAGCAGCTCCTCGGGTCAGAGCGACGAGCAGTACTTC. Amino acids: CASSSSGQSDEQYF.

The V gene is TRBV7-2, the J gene TRBJ2-3; D unclear. The germline CDR1 and CDR2 sequences are SGHTA and FQGNSA. V shed 1 base and J shed 2 bases, with 10 bases lying between them. This CDR3 spans 15 amino acids. The CDR3 protein is CASSLDGGSTDTQYF. CDR3 nucleotides: TGTGCCAGCAGCTTAGACGGCGGATCCACAGATACGCAGTATTTT.

The gene calls are TRBV11-2 and TRBJ2-3, with TRBD2 as a possible D gene (6 bases). This CDR3 comprises 15 residues. The germline CDR1 and CDR2 sequences are SGHAT and FQNNGV. V shed 1 base and J shed 4 bases, with 12 bases lying between them. CDR3 residues: CASSLATWGADTQYF. Written as DNA, the CDR3 is TGTGCCAGCAGCTTAGCGACCTGGGGGGCAGATACGCAGTATTTT.

This chain connects TRBV11-3 to TRBJ2-2; D may be TRBD1 (6 bases). With 5 bases removed from V and 6 bases from J, the gap between germline ends came to 10 bases. Germline V lookup: CDR1 SGHNT, CDR2 YENEEA. The CDR3 length is 13 residues. The CDR3 nucleotides are TGTGCCAGCAGCACTGGACAGTCCGGGGAGCTGTTTTTT. Protein: CASSTGQSGELFF. Supplemented by reference TRBV11-3 and TRBJ2-2, the full variable domain reads EAGVVQSPRYKIIEKKQPVAFWCNPISGHNTLYWYLQNLGQGPELLIRYENEEAVDDSQLPKDRFSAERLKGVDSTLKIQPAELGDSAVYLCASSTGQSGELFFGEGSRLTVL.

The chain joins TRBV11-3 to TRBJ2-4, with D possibly being TRBD2 (7 bases). The length of the CDR3 is 16 residues. Germline CDR1 is SGHNT and CDR2 is YENEEA. V lost 6 bases, J lost 3 bases, and 18 bases lay in between. Here the CDR3 DNA reads TGTGCCAGCAGGAGGGGGGGGGAGCGAGACAAAAACATTCAGTACTTC. Amino acid sequence: CASRRGGERDKNIQYF.

The chain links TRBV7-9 to TRBJ2-3; 9 nucleotides match TRBD1. This CDR3 comprises 15 residues. The V gene end was trimmed by 6 bases and the J gene end by 4 bases; junction bases not matched to a gene: 8. Per germline, CDR1 SEHNR and CDR2 FQNEAQ (reference sequence). CDR3 in amino acids: CASRPGTGSADTQYF. DNA for the CDR3: TGTGCCAGCAGACCTGGGACAGGGAGCGCAGATACGCAGTATTTT.

The rearrangement uses TRBV27 and TRBJ2-4, with D unresolved. Germline-derived CDR1 and CDR2 are MNHEY and SMNVEV (reference sequence). The germline V and J ends were trimmed by 5 bases and 4 bases, with 15 bases remaining between them. The CDR3 has 15 amino acids. This CDR3 is CASSPRLDGKNIQYF. As DNA, the CDR3 is TGTGCCAGCAGTCCCAGACTCGATGGGAAAAACATTCAGTACTTC.

The rearrangement uses TRBV7-7 and TRBJ2-5, with 8 bases lining up with TRBD2. The CDR3 is made up of 14 amino acids. Trimming took 5 bases from V and 3 from J; bases not matched to a gene: 5. CDR1 is SSHAT, CDR2 FNYEAQ, per germline (reference sequence). DNA for the CDR3: TGTGCCAGCAGCCCGGGGACTAGTGAAGAGACCCAGTACTTC. Amino acid sequence: CASSPGTSEETQYF.